This T cell receptor beta chain was sequenced in a study of T cell changes during pregnancy in multiple sclerosis (dated by TCRdb to the late 2010s). In the study overall: The study looked at changes in the T cell repertoire across pregnancy in women with multiple sclerosis.

Libraries were made using the immunoSEQ multiplex PCR assay. TCRdb carries this immuneACCESS record with in-frame sequences only. Its versions omit some clonotypes, under half of them owing to an unresolved V gene in the studies checked, with the rest unexplained. This sample comprises about 29,000 clones, roughly 92% of them detected only once. The top ten hold approximately 6% of the sample. About this clone: Its target antigen remains unknown. No per-base quality is available; no much larger clone lies one base away.

This specimen was CD8+ T cells from peripheral blood mononuclear cells, taken before pregnancy. The TCR was taken from a female donor with multiple sclerosis, enrolled in a pregnancy study.

The CDR3 has the sequence CASRTSGGLRFF. The sequenced DNA is TGTGCCAGCAGAACTAGCGGGGGGCTTCGGTTCTTC. The chain joins TRBV6-5 to TRBJ2-1; 12 central bases correspond to TRBD2. As encoded in the germline V gene, CDR1 is MNHEY while CDR2 is SVGAGI. V is cut back by 6 bases and J by 15 bases, with 6 bases in the junction unmatched. Reading from cysteine to phenylalanine, the CDR3 counts 12 amino acids. Here the CDR3 DNA is all that survives: 36 bases in frame from base 1.